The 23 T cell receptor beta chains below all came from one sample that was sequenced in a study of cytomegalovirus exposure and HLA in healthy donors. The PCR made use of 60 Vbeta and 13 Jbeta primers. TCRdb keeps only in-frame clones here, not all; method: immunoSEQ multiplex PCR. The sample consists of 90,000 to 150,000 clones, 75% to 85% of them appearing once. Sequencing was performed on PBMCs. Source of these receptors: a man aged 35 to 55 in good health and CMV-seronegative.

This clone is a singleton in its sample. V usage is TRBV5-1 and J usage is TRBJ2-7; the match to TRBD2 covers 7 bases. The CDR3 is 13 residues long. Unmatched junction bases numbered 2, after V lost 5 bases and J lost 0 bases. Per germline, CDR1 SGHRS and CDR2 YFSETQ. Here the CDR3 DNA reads TGCGCCAGCAGGGGCGGGGGCTCCTACGAGCAGTACTTC. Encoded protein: CASRGGGSYEQYF.

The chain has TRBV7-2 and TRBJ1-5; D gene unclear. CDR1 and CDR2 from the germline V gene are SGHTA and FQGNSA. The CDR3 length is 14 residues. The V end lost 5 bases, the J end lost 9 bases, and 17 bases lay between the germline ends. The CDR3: CASSPYVDSGPQHF. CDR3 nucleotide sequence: TGTGCCAGCAGCCCATATGTGGATTCGGGGCCCCAGCATTTT.

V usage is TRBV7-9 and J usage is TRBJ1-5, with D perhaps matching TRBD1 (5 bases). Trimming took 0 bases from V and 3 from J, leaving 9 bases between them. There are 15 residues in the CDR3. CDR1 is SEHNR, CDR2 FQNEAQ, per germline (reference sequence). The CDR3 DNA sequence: TGTGCCAGCAGCTTAGCCAGTGGGGCCAATCAGCCCCAGCATTTT. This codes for CASSLASGANQPQHF. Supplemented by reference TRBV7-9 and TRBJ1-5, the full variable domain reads DTGVSQNPRHKITKRGQNVTFRCDPISEHNRLYWYRQTLGQGPEFLTYFQNEAQLEKSRLLSDRFSAERPKGSFSTLEIQRTEQGDSAMYLCASSLASGANQPQHFGDGTRLSIL.

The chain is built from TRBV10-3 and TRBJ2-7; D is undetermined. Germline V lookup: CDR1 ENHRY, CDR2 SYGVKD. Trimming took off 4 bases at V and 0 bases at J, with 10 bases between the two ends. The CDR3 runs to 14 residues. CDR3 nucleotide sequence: TGTGCCATCAGTGTGCGCGGCAGCTCCTACGAGCAGTACTTC. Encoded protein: CAISVRGSSYEQYF.

As DNA, the CDR3 is TGTGCCAGCAGCTTATCTCTCGCAGATACGCAGTATTTT. As protein: CASSLSLADTQYF. The rearrangement uses TRBV11-3 and TRBJ2-3; no definite D call. The CDR3 spans 13 residues. Deletions cut 2 bases from V and 4 bases from J, with 7 bases between. Germline-derived CDR1 and CDR2 are SGHNT and YENEEA.

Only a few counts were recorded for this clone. The CDR3 loop is CASSLGGREKLFF. CDR3 coding DNA: TGTGCCAGCAGTTTGGGGGGTCGGGAAAAACTGTTTTTT. The chain carries TRBV28 and TRBJ1-4; TRBD1 might be the D (5 bases). Looked up from germline, CDR1 is MDHEN and CDR2 is SYDVKM. The CDR3 has 13 residues. V lost 3 bases, J lost 8 bases, and 10 bases lay in between.

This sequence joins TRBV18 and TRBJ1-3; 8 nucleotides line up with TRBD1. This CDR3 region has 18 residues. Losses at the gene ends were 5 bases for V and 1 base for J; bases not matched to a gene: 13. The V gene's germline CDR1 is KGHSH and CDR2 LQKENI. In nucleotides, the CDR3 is TGTGCCAGCTCAACCCAATTTGGTCAGGGGGCTTCTGGAAACACCATATATTTT. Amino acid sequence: CASSTQFGQGASGNTIYF.

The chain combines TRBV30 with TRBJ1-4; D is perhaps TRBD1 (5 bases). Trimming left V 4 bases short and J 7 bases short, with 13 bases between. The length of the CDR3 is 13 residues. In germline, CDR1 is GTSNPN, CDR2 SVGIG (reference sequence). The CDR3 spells CAWNSRVSEKLFF. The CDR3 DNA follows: TGTGCCTGGAATAGCAGGGTCAGTGAAAAACTGTTTTTT.

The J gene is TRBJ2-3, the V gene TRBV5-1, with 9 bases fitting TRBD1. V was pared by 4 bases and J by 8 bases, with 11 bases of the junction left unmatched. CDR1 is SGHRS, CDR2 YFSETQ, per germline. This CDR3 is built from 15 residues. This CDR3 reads CASSPRDRDLGTQYF. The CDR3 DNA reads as TGCGCCAGCAGCCCCCGGGACAGGGATCTTGGTACGCAGTATTTT.

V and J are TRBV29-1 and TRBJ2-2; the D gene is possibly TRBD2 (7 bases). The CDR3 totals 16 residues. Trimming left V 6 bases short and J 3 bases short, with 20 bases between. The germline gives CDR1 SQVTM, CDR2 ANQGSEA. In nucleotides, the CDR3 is TGCAGCGTGACCCCTTGGGGGGGCGCGGACACCGGGGAGCTGTTTTTT. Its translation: CSVTPWGGADTGELFF.

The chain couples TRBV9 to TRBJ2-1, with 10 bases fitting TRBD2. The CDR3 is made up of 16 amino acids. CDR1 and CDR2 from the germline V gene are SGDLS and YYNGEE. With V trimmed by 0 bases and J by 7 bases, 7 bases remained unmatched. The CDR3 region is CASSVGSSGSGNEQFF. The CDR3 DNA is TGTGCCAGCAGCGTAGGATCTAGCGGGAGCGGGAATGAGCAGTTCTTC. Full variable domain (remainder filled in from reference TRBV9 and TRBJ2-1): DSGVTQTPKHLITATGQRVTLRCSPRSGDLSVYWYQQSLDQGLQFLIQYYNGEERAKGNILERFSAQQFPDLHSELNLSSLELGDSALYFCASSVGSSGSGNEQFFGPGTRLTVL.

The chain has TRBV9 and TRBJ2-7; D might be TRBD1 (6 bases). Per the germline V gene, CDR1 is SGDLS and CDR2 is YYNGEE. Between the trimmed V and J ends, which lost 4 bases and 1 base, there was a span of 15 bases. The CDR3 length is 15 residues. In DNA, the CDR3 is TGTGCCAGCAGCCCCAGGACAGATCCTTCCTACGAGCAGTACTTC. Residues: CASSPRTDPSYEQYF. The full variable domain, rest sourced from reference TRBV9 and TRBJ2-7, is DSGVTQTPKHLITATGQRVTLRCSPRSGDLSVYWYQQSLDQGLQFLIQYYNGEERAKGNILERFSAQQFPDLHSELNLSSLELGDSALYFCASSPRTDPSYEQYFGPGTRLTVT.

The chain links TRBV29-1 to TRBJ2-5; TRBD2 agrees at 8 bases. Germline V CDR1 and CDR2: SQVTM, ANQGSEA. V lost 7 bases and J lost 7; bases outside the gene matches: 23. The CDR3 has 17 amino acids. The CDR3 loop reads CSANGPGGRREGGTQYF. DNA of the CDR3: TGCAGCGCGAACGGACCCGGTGGCAGACGGGAGGGGGGGACCCAGTACTTC.

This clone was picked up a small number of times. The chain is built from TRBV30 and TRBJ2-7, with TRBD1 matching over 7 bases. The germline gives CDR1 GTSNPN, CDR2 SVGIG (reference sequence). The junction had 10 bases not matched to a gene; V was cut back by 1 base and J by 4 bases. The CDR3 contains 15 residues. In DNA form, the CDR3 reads TGTGCCTGGAGTGCTGGGGCAGGGGGATTTTACGAGCAGTACTTC. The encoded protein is CAWSAGAGGFYEQYF. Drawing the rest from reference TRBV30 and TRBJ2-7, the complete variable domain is SQTIHQWPATLVQPVGSPLSLECTVEGTSNPNLYWYRQAAGRGLQLLFYSVGIGQISSEVPQNLSASRPQDRQFILSSKKLLLSDSGFYLCAWSAGAGGFYEQYFGPGTRLTVT.

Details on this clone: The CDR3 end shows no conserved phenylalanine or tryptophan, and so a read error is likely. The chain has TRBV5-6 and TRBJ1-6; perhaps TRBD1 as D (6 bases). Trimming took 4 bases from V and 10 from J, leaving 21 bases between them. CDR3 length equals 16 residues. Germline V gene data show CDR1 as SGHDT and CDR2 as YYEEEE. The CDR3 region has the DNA TGTGCCAGCAGCCACGGGGGGCACAGGGTGCAGTCACCCCTCCACCTT. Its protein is CASSHGGHRVQSPLHL.

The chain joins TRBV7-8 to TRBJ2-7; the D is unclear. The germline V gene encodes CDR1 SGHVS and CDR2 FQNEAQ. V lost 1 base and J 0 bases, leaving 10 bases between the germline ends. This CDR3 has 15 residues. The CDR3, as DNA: TGTGCCAGCAGCTTAGGTCGAGGTAGCTCCTACGAGCAGTACTTC. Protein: CASSLGRGSSYEQYF. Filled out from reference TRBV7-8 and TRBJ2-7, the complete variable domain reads GAGVSQSPRYKVAKRGQDVALRCDPISGHVSLFWYQQALGQGPEFLTYFQNEAQLDKSGLPSDRFFAERPEGSVSTLKIQRTQQEDSAVYLCASSLGRGSSYEQYFGPGTRLTVT.

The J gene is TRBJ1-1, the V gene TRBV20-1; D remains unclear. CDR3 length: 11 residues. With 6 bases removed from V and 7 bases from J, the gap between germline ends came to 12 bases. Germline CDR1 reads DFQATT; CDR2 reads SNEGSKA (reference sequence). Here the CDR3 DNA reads TGCAGTGCCTGGGCGCGTGTTGAAGCTTTCTTT. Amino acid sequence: CSAWARVEAFF.

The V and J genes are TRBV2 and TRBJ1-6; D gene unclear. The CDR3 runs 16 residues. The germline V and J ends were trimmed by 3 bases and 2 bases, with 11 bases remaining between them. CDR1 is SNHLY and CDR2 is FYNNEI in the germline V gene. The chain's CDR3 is CASSEVEVAYNSPLHF. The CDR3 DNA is TGTGCCAGCAGTGAGGTCGAGGTAGCCTATAATTCACCCCTCCACTTT.

The CDR3 reads CASSSRQVYEQYF. CDR3 DNA sequence: TGTGCCAGCAGCAGTAGACAGGTCTACGAGCAGTACTTC. The chain uses TRBV7-2 and TRBJ2-7, with TRBD1 as a possible D gene (6 bases). Germline CDR1 is SGHTA and CDR2 is FQGNSA. V gave up 5 bases and J gave up 3 bases, with 11 bases separating them. The CDR3 consists of 13 residues.

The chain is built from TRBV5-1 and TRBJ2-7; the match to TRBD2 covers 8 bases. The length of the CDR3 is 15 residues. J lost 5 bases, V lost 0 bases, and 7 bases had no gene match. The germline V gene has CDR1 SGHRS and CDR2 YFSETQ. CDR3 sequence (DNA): TGCGCCAGCAGCTTGGGATCCGGGACTAGTCACGAGCAGTACTTC. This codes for CASSLGSGTSHEQYF.

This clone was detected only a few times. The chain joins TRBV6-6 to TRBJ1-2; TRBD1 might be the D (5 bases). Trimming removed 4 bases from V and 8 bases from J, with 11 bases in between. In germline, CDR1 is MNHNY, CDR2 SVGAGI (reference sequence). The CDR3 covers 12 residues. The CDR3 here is CASSLDKVGYTF. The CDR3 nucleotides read TGTGCCAGCAGTTTGGACAAAGTCGGCTACACCTTC.

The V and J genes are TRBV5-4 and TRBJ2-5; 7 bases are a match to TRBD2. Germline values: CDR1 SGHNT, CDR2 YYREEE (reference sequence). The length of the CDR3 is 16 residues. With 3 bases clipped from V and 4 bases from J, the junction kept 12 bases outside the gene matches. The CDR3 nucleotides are TGTGCCAGCAGCTCCAGACTAACCCCGGGGGGAGAGACCCAGTACTTC. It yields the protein CASSSRLTPGGETQYF.

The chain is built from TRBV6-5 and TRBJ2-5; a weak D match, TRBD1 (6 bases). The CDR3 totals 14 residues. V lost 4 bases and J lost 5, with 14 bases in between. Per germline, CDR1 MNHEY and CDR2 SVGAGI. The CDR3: CASSSGEYMETQYF. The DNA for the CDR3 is TGTGCCAGCAGTTCAGGGGAGTACATGGAGACCCAGTACTTC.